A selection of T cell receptor beta chains follows, all from one sample in a study of shared clonotypes between healthy human individuals. Profiled with immunoSEQ multiplex PCR; TCRdb holds only in-frame clones, not every one. The table includes about 2 million clones, just under 95% detected once. The sequencing sample was made of naive CD8+ T cells sorted from blood. The receptors shown here come from a young man in good health. The CDR3 runs from the conserved cysteine through the conserved F or W. Fields, in order: clone size, J gene, V gene, D gene, CDR3 protein, CDR3 DNA. A D gene is named only where the DNA matches it firmly. The size entry is marked missing in some rows and otherwise reads once, few, many or a size class.

abundance: once; j_gene: TRBJ2-3; v_gene: TRBV6-1; d_gene: -; CDR3aa: CASSEGVAGTDTQYF; CDR3nt: TGTGCCAGCAGTGAAGGGGTAGCGGGCACAGATACGCAGTATTTT
abundance: -; j_gene: TRBJ2-5; v_gene: TRBV5-1; d_gene: -; CDR3aa: CASSLDDGLETQYF; CDR3nt: TGCGCCAGCAGCTTGGACGACGGTTTAGAGACCCAGTACTTC
abundance: -; j_gene: TRBJ2-3; v_gene: TRBV7-9; d_gene: -; CDR3aa: CASSLRGPADTQYF; CDR3nt: TGTGCCAGCAGCTTACGGGGTCCCGCAGATACGCAGTATTTT
abundance: -; j_gene: TRBJ1-1; v_gene: TRBV6-1; d_gene: -; CDR3aa: CATTGLSEAFF; CDR3nt: TGTGCCACCACGGGACTATCGGAAGCTTTCTTT
abundance: -; j_gene: TRBJ2-2; v_gene: TRBV13; d_gene: -; CDR3aa: CASSFRVDIYTGELFF; CDR3nt: TGTGCCAGCAGCTTCAGGGTGGACATATACACCGGGGAGCTGTTTTTT
abundance: -; j_gene: TRBJ2-7; v_gene: TRBV10-3; d_gene: -; CDR3aa: CAISESGLAAYEQYF; CDR3nt: TGTGCCATCAGTGAGTCGGGGTTAGCGGCCTACGAGCAGTACTTC
abundance: -; j_gene: TRBJ2-5; v_gene: TRBV7-9; d_gene: TRBD1; CDR3aa: CASSSGQGRETQYF; CDR3nt: TGTGCCAGCAGCTCCGGACAGGGACGAGAGACCCAGTACTTC
abundance: -; j_gene: TRBJ1-5; v_gene: TRBV18; d_gene: -; CDR3aa: CASSPDGGTGNQPQHF; CDR3nt: TGTGCCAGCTCACCGGATGGGGGTACGGGCAATCAGCCCCAGCATTTT
abundance: -; j_gene: TRBJ2-1; v_gene: TRBV5-8; d_gene: TRBD2; CDR3aa: CASSVTLADISPLEQFF; CDR3nt: TGTGCCAGCAGCGTCACCCTAGCGGACATTTCTCCTTTGGAGCAGTTCTTC
abundance: -; j_gene: TRBJ2-7; v_gene: TRBV4-1; d_gene: TRBD1; CDR3aa: CASSYRQGARYEQYF; CDR3nt: TGCGCCAGCAGCTACCGACAGGGGGCTCGGTACGAGCAGTACTTC
abundance: -; j_gene: TRBJ2-3; v_gene: TRBV10-3; d_gene: -; CDR3aa: CAISSRGHGRDTDTQYF; CDR3nt: TGTGCCATCTCTTCCCGCGGACACGGGCGAGACACAGATACGCAGTATTTT
abundance: -; j_gene: TRBJ2-7; v_gene: TRBV7-9; d_gene: TRBD1; CDR3aa: CASSARDRPFPEQYF; CDR3nt: TGTGCCAGCAGCGCCCGGGACAGGCCGTTTCCCGAGCAGTACTTC
abundance: -; j_gene: TRBJ2-3; v_gene: TRBV2; d_gene: TRBD2; CDR3aa: CASFSGAYPDTQYF; CDR3nt: TGTGCCAGCTTCAGCGGGGCTTACCCAGATACGCAGTATTTT
abundance: -; j_gene: TRBJ1-4; v_gene: TRBV27; d_gene: TRBD1; CDR3aa: CASSGLTGAGEKLFF; CDR3nt: TGTGCCAGCAGCGGATTGACAGGGGCGGGTGAAAAACTGTTTTTT
abundance: -; j_gene: TRBJ2-1; v_gene: TRBV7-9; d_gene: -; CDR3aa: CASSLALGGPFREQFF; CDR3nt: TGTGCCAGCAGCTTAGCGCTAGGGGGACCCTTTCGAGAGCAGTTCTTC
abundance: -; j_gene: TRBJ2-2; v_gene: TRBV27; d_gene: TRBD1; CDR3aa: CASRRTGRTGELFF; CDR3nt: TGTGCCAGCCGAAGGACAGGAAGGACCGGGGAGCTGTTTTTT
abundance: -; j_gene: TRBJ1-5; v_gene: TRBV27; d_gene: -; CDR3aa: CASSFGGSNQPQHF; CDR3nt: TGTGCCAGCAGTTTCGGCGGGAGCAATCAGCCCCAGCATTTT
abundance: -; j_gene: TRBJ1-2; v_gene: TRBV7-9; d_gene: -; CDR3aa: CASSLLDSGLRGYTF; CDR3nt: TGTGCCAGCAGCTTATTAGACAGCGGGCTACGAGGCTACACCTTC
abundance: -; j_gene: TRBJ2-5; v_gene: TRBV27; d_gene: -; CDR3aa: CASSLSGRDETQYF; CDR3nt: TGTGCCAGCAGCCTATCGGGGAGAGACGAGACCCAGTACTTC
abundance: -; j_gene: TRBJ2-7; v_gene: TRBV5-1; d_gene: TRBD1; CDR3aa: CASSLVGQAISYEQYF; CDR3nt: TGCGCCAGCAGCTTGGTGGGACAGGCCATTTCCTACGAGCAGTACTTC
abundance: -; j_gene: TRBJ2-5; v_gene: TRBV9; d_gene: TRBD2; CDR3aa: CASSVGSSGAQETQYF; CDR3nt: TGTGCCAGCAGCGTAGGGAGTAGCGGGGCCCAAGAGACCCAGTACTTC
abundance: -; j_gene: TRBJ2-3; v_gene: TRBV6-5; d_gene: TRBD1; CDR3aa: CASSYRTGGTDTQYF; CDR3nt: TGTGCCAGCAGTTACCGGACAGGAGGCACAGATACGCAGTATTTT
abundance: -; j_gene: TRBJ1-3; v_gene: TRBV11-2; d_gene: -; CDR3aa: CASSTGTDANTIYF; CDR3nt: TGTGCCAGCAGCACAGGGACGGACGCAAACACCATATATTTT